This T cell receptor (beta chain) stems from a study of blood T cell repertoires in COVID-19. Sequencing used immunoSEQ multiplex PCR; TCRdb keeps in-frame clones, though not all of them. In the table there are some 250,000 clones, around 84% of which are singletons. Germline V gives CDR1 MNHNS, CDR2 SASEGT. The ends were cut back, 1 base at V and 11 bases at J, with 14 bases in the middle. The CDR3 length is 13 residues. The origin of this receptor is a man in his sixties with acute or convalescent COVID-19. The specimen was peripheral blood. The chain combines TRBV6-1 with TRBJ2-5; D possibly corresponds to TRBD2 (6 bases). The CDR3 bases are TGTGCCAGCAGTGAAGGGGGGAGGCTAGCACAGTACTTC. Protein: CASSEGGRLAQYF.